The rows below give T cell receptor beta chains drawn from one sample of a study of metastatic and nonmetastatic thyroid tumors. Using MiXCR, TCRdb re-called clones from the PCR reads. Seen here are around 18,000 clones, roughly a fifth observed once, and the top ten hold over 15%. The sample comprised tumor tissue. The receptors stem from a female donor with papillary thyroid cancer or a benign thyroid nodule (not recorded which). Some clones in this sample may be carry-over from other donors' samples. The CDR3 runs from the conserved cysteine through the conserved F or W. Fields, in order: J gene, D gene, V gene, clone size, CDR3 protein, CDR3 DNA. D genes are given only for firm matches. Not every row has a clone size; where given, it reads once, few, many or a size class.

>TRBJ2-2|NA|TRBV5-6|many
CASSQVGGVNTGELFF
TGTGCCAGCAGCCAAGTTGGCGGGGTAAACACCGGGGAGCTGTTTTTT
>TRBJ1-2|TRBD1|TRBV2|many
CASTTGTAYGYTF
TGTGCCAGCACCACCGGGACAGCGTATGGCTACACCTTC
>TRBJ1-3|NA|TRBV2|many
CASMTGTHLSGNTIYF
TGTGCCAGCATGACCGGGACTCACCTCTCTGGAAACACCATATATTTT
>TRBJ2-7|TRBD2|TRBV20-1|many
CSARVVGGDYSGGKF
TGCAGTGCTAGAGTCGTGGGCGGGGATTACTCGGGAGGGAAATTC
>TRBJ1-2|TRBD1|TRBV5-1|NA
CASSLGLDRAHGYTF
TGCGCCAGCAGCTTGGGCTTAGACAGGGCCCATGGCTACACCTTC
>TRBJ2-7|TRBD1|TRBV2|few
CASRGTDVLRAWF
TGTGCCAGCAGAGGGACAGACGTCTTACGTGCCTGGTTC
>TRBJ2-7|TRBD1|TRBV3-1|many
CASEETGSYEQYF
TGTGCCAGCGAAGAGACAGGGTCGTACGAGCAGTACTTC
>TRBJ1-1|NA|TRBV7-6|NA
CASSLEAVNTEAFF
TGTGCCAGCAGCTTAGAGGCAGTGAACACTGAAGCTTTCTTT
>TRBJ2-1|NA|TRBV20-1|NA
CSARAGFGNEQFF
TGCAGTGCTAGAGCAGGGTTTGGAAATGAGCAGTTCTTC
>TRBJ2-6|NA|TRBV6-1|many
CASSFSAGANVLTF
TGTGCCAGCAGTTTCAGCGCCGGGGCCAACGTCCTGACTTTC
>TRBJ2-6|NA|TRBV5-1|many
CASSPGSTGANVLTF
TGCGCCAGCAGCCCGGGGAGTACCGGGGCCAACGTCCTGACTTTC
>TRBJ1-6|NA|TRBV5-1|many
CASSPDGRFGPLHF
TGCGCCAGCAGCCCGGACGGGCGCTTCGGACCCCTCCACTTT
>TRBJ1-3|NA|TRBV5-1|many
CASSATLGASGNTIYF
TGCGCCAGCAGCGCGACTTTGGGAGCCTCTGGAAACACCATATATTTT
>TRBJ2-7|TRBD2|TRBV7-9|many
CASSSRGSGSGEQYF
TGTGCCAGCAGTTCACGAGGTAGCGGGAGTGGTGAGCAGTACTTC
>TRBJ1-5|NA|TRBV20-1|many
CSARDSKQHSNQPQHF
TGCAGTGCTAGAGATTCCAAACAGCATAGCAATCAGCCCCAGCATTTT
>TRBJ2-5|NA|TRBV12-3/TRBV12-4|NA
CASSTDQGWGGQYF
TGTGCAAGCAGCACGGACCAGGGGTGGGGTGGCCAGTACTTC
>TRBJ1-1|TRBD1|TRBV7-8|many
CASSSTYGTGNTEAFF
TGTGCCAGCAGCTCGACATATGGGACAGGGAACACTGAAGCTTTCTTT
>TRBJ2-3|NA|TRBV11-2|many
CASSLDQGADTQYF
TGTGCCAGCAGCTTAGATCAGGGTGCAGATACGCAGTATTTT
>TRBJ1-2|NA|TRBV6-1|medium-sized
CASSPPSGIYGYTF
TGTGCCAGCAGCCCCCCCTCCGGGATCTATGGCTACACCTTC
>TRBJ2-7|NA|TRBV9|many
CASSALGEELGEQYF
TGTGCCAGCAGCGCGCTAGGAGAGGAACTAGGGGAGCAGTACTTC
>TRBJ2-7|NA|TRBV3-1|NA
CASRGQRAYEQYF
TGTGCCAGCAGAGGGCAGCGAGCCTACGAGCAGTACTTC
>TRBJ2-2|TRBD1|TRBV15|many
CATSRDLGTGVTGELFF
TGTGCCACCAGCAGAGATCTAGGGACAGGGGTCACCGGGGAGCTGTTTTTT
>TRBJ1-2|NA|TRBV6-1|many
CASSEVSYTF
TGTGCCAGCAGCGAGGTGAGCTACACCTTC
>TRBJ2-6|NA|TRBV6-1|few
CASSEQGGGSGANVLTF
TGTGCCAGCAGTGAACAGGGGGGAGGCTCTGGGGCCAACGTCCTGACTTTC
>TRBJ1-1|NA|TRBV10-3|many
CAISGTGRTEAFF
TGTGCCATCAGTGGTACGGGGCGGACTGAAGCTTTCTTT
>TRBJ1-1|TRBD1|TRBV20-1|medium-sized
CSARDMRGPDTEAFF
TGCAGTGCTAGAGATATGAGGGGGCCGGACACTGAAGCTTTCTTT
>TRBJ1-6|NA|TRBV5-1|many
CASQGNYNSPLHF
TGCGCCAGCCAGGGGAATTATAATTCACCCCTCCACTTT
>TRBJ1-4|TRBD1|TRBV6-1|many
CASRVPGGNEKLFF
TGTGCCAGCAGAGTCCCAGGGGGGAATGAAAAACTGTTTTTT
>TRBJ2-2|TRBD2|TRBV4-1|NA
CASSQMASGGNTGELFF
TGCGCCAGCAGCCAGATGGCTAGCGGGGGAAACACCGGGGAGCTGTTTTTT
>TRBJ2-2|NA|TRBV27|few
CASSSKSTGTNTGELFF
TGTGCCAGCAGTTCCAAATCGACGGGAACGAACACCGGGGAGCTGTTTTTT
>TRBJ1-2|NA|TRBV7-9|NA
CASSLGGTAYGYTF
TGTGCCAGCAGCTTAGGAGGCACAGCCTATGGCTACACCTTC
>TRBJ2-1|NA|TRBV6-4|few
CASSEKGERGEQFF
TGTGCCAGCAGTGAGAAGGGGGAGAGAGGGGAGCAGTTCTTC
>TRBJ2-1|TRBD2|TRBV19|many
CASTAGTYNEQFF
TGTGCCAGTACAGCGGGGACCTACAATGAGCAGTTCTTC
>TRBJ2-3|TRBD2|TRBV20-1|many
CSGGGSADTQYF
TGCAGTGGGGGCGGGAGTGCAGATACGCAGTATTTT
>TRBJ2-7|TRBD2|TRBV7-3|NA
CASSWRGLAGDEQYF
TGTGCCAGCAGCTGGAGGGGCCTAGCGGGCGACGAGCAGTACTTC
>TRBJ1-2|NA|TRBV20-1|many
CSVRGANYGYTF
TGCAGTGTTCGGGGTGCTAACTATGGCTACACCTTC
>TRBJ2-1|NA|TRBV27|NA
CASRVGQNEQFF
TGTGCCAGCAGAGTGGGCCAAAATGAGCAGTTCTTC
>TRBJ2-1|NA|TRBV19|many
CASSGLRPGSAYNEQFF
TGTGCCAGTAGTGGGTTACGGCCAGGAAGCGCCTACAATGAGCAGTTCTTC
>TRBJ1-5|TRBD1|TRBV19|NA
CASSRAGGTGVQPQHF
TGTGCCAGTAGTAGAGCAGGAGGTACAGGGGTGCAGCCCCAGCATTTT
>TRBJ1-2|NA|TRBV7-6|many
CASSPGGAYGYTF
TGTGCCAGCAGCCCAGGAGGTGCCTATGGCTACACCTTC
>TRBJ1-1|NA|TRBV6-1|medium-sized
CASRPREGYTEAFF
TGTGCCAGCAGACCCCGGGAGGGATACACTGAAGCTTTCTTT
>TRBJ2-7|NA|TRBV9|many
CASSVDPETYEQYF
TGTGCCAGCAGCGTAGACCCCGAGACCTACGAGCAGTACTTC
>TRBJ1-3|NA|TRBV12-3/TRBV12-4|NA
CASSLQAGSGNTIYF
TGTGCCAGCAGTTTACAGGCGGGCTCTGGAAACACCATATATTTT
>TRBJ1-1|NA|TRBV19|many
CASNYETGTEAFF
TGTGCCAGTAACTACGAGACGGGGACTGAAGCTTTCTTT
>TRBJ2-7|TRBD2|TRBV20-1|many
CSARDIREGYEQYF
TGCAGTGCTAGAGATATCCGGGAGGGGTACGAGCAGTACTTC
>TRBJ2-7|NA|TRBV20-1|medium-sized
CSARATEIYEQYF
TGCAGTGCTAGAGCGACAGAGATCTACGAGCAGTACTTC
>TRBJ1-1|NA|TRBV28|medium-sized
CASSLPGPRPEAFF
TGTGCCAGCAGTTTACCGGGACCCCGACCTGAAGCTTTCTTT
>TRBJ2-3|NA|TRBV5-1|many
CASSEGTLRTDTQYF
TGCGCCAGCAGCGAGGGGACACTACGCACAGATACGCAGTATTTT
>TRBJ2-7|TRBD1|TRBV20-1|many
CSARAFEQGALNEQYF
TGCAGTGCTAGAGCTTTCGAACAGGGGGCGCTCAACGAGCAGTACTTC
>TRBJ2-7|TRBD2|TRBV7-9|many
CASGSGTSFVGQYF
TGTGCCAGCGGCTCGGGGACTAGCTTCGTCGGGCAGTACTTC
>TRBJ2-7|NA|TRBV5-6|NA
CASSPSGHLYEQYF
TGTGCCAGCAGCCCGTCGGGACACCTCTACGAGCAGTACTTC
>TRBJ2-3|NA|TRBV7-2|NA
CASSDLSGTDTQYF
TGTGCCAGCAGCGATCTTTCTGGCACAGATACGCAGTATTTT
>TRBJ2-1|NA|TRBV12-3/TRBV12-4|few
CASSLPDKGFYNEQFF
TGTGCCAGCAGTTTGCCCGACAAGGGCTTCTACAATGAGCAGTTCTTC
>TRBJ2-7|TRBD2|TRBV7-2|many
CASSPTSGNSYEQYF
TGTGCCAGCAGCCCAACTAGCGGGAACTCCTACGAGCAGTACTTC
>TRBJ2-1|NA|TRBV2|NA
CAREDSRMHNEQFF
TGTGCCAGGGAGGACAGTCGGATGCACAATGAGCAGTTCTTC
>TRBJ2-1|TRBD2|TRBV6-4|many
CASSEGASGNEQFF
TGTGCCAGCAGTGAGGGAGCTAGCGGCAATGAGCAGTTCTTC
>TRBJ1-1|NA|TRBV20-1|many
CSATLGPAAFF
TGCAGTGCTACCTTGGGACCGGCAGCTTTCTTT
>TRBJ2-5|TRBD1|TRBV7-6|many
CASSRTGVGETGGQETQYF
TGTGCCAGCAGCCGGACAGGGGTGGGCGAGACGGGAGGTCAGGAGACCCAGTACTTC
>TRBJ2-5|TRBD1|TRBV5-5|many
CASSLRRGGLETQYF
TGTGCCAGCAGCTTGAGGCGAGGGGGCCTCGAGACCCAGTACTTC
>TRBJ1-6|NA|TRBV6-1|NA
CASVSTAHNSPLHF
TGTGCCAGTGTATCGACAGCCCATAATTCACCCCTCCACTTT